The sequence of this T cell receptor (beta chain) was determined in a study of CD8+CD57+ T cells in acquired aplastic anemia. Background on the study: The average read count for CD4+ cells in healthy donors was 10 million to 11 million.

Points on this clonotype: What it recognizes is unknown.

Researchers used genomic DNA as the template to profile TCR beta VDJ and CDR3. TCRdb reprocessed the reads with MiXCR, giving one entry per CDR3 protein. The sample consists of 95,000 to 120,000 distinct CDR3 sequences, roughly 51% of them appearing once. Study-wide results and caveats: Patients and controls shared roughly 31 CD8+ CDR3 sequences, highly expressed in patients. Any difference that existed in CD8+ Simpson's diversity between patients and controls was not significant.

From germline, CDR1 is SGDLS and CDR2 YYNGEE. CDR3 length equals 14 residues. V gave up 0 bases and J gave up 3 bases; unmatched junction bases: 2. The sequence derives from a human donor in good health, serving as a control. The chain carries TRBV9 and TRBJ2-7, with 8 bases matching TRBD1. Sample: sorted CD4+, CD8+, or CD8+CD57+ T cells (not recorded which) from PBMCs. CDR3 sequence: CASSVDTGGYEQYF. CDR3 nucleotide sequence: TGTGCCAGCAGCGTAGATACAGGGGGCTACGAGCAGTACTTC.